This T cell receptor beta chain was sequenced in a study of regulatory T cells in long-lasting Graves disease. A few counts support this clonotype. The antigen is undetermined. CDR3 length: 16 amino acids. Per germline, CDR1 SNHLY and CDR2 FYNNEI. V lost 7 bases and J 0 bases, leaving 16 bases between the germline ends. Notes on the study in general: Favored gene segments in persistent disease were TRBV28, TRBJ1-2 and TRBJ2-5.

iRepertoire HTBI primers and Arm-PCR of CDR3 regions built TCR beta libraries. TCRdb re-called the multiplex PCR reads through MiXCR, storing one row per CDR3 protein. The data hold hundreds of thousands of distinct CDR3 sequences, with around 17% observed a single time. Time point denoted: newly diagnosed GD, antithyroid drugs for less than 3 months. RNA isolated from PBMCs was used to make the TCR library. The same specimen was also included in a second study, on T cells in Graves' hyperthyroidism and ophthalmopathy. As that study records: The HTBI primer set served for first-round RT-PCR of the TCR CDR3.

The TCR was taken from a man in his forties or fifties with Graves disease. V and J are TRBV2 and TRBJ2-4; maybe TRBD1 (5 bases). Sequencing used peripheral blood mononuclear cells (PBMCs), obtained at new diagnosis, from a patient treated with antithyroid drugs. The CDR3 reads CASNPPRGGAKNIQYF. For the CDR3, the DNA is TGTGCCAGCAATCCACCAAGGGGCGGAGCCAAAAACATTCAGTACTTC. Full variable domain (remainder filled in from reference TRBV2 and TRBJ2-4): EPEVTQTPSHQVTQMGQEVILRCVPISNHLYFYWYRQILGQKVEFLVSFYNNEISEKSEIFDDQFSVERPDGSNFTLKIRSTKLEDSAMYFCASNPPRGGAKNIQYFGAGTRLSVL.